Following are 31 T cell receptor beta chains from one sample sequenced in a study of CD4 T cells in relation to SARS-CoV-2 and coronaviruses. Sequencing was performed with immunoSEQ multiplex PCR; in TCRdb, only in-frame clones are kept and a portion is missing. This sample has about 43,000 clones, with approximately 80% found just once. No antigen is known for these receptors. Sequenced: naive CD4+ T cells from PBMCs, cultured in vitro. The sample's subset: naive CD4+ T cells isolated by negative enrichment. These receptors all stem from an adult with COVID-19.

For this clone: Other DNA sequences in this specimen translate into the identical CDR3. The chain joins TRBV18 to TRBJ2-7; D is unresolved. CDR1 and CDR2 from the germline V gene are KGHSH and LQKENI. The CDR3 consists of 12 residues. V was clipped by 3 bases and J by 0 bases, with 3 bases between them. Written as DNA, the CDR3 is TGTGCCAGCTCACCGGACTCCTACGAGCAGTACTTC. Protein product: CASSPDSYEQYF.

This chain links TRBV7-3 with TRBJ2-7, with 8 positions matching TRBD1. V was pared by 6 bases and J by 5 bases, with 6 bases of the junction left unmatched. CDR3 size: 13 residues. The germline gives CDR1 SGHTA, CDR2 FQGTGA. Here the CDR3 DNA reads TGTGCCAGCAGTCCAGACAGGGGCGACGAGCAGTACTTC. Protein: CASSPDRGDEQYF.

J is TRBJ2-2 and V is TRBV7-2; perhaps TRBD1 as D (6 bases). Germline CDR1 is SGHTA and CDR2 is FQGNSA. The V end lost 3 bases, the J end lost 3 bases, and 11 bases lay between the germline ends. CDR3 length: 15 residues. This CDR3 is CASSFYRADTGELFF. The CDR3 bases are TGTGCCAGCAGCTTCTACAGGGCGGACACCGGGGAGCTGTTTTTT.

The chain combines TRBV7-9 with TRBJ2-1, with a weak D call TRBD1 (5 bases). This CDR3 is built from 14 residues. In germline, CDR1 is SEHNR, CDR2 FQNEAQ (reference sequence). Trimming stripped 0 bases from V and 7 bases from J, with 10 bases between. CDR3 DNA sequence: TGTGCCAGCAGCTTAGCGTCAGGGCTAAATGAGCAGTTCTTC. Translating it yields CASSLASGLNEQFF.

This clone appeared once. The chain employs TRBV9 and TRBJ2-7; 8 bases are a match to TRBD1. The CDR3 runs to 16 residues. Germline CDR1 is SGDLS and CDR2 is YYNGEE. The trim removed 0 bases at V and 3 bases at J, leaving 8 bases unmatched. CDR3 region: CASSVGTGLVDYEQYF. The CDR3 coding sequence is TGTGCCAGCAGCGTAGGGACAGGGCTTGTGGACTACGAGCAGTACTTC.

This clone was observed a handful of times. The rearrangement uses TRBV5-1 and TRBJ2-1; TRBD2 agrees at 8 bases. CDR1 is SGHRS and CDR2 is YFSETQ in the germline V gene. With V trimmed by 9 bases and J by 2 bases, 7 bases remained unmatched. This CDR3 has 14 residues. CDR3 amino acids: CATSASGPYNEQFF. DNA for the CDR3: TGCGCCACCTCGGCTAGCGGGCCCTACAATGAGCAGTTCTTC.

To note about this clone: The junction differs from germline at one of its ends, possibly a read error. The gene calls are TRBV6-2 or TRBV6-3 and TRBJ1-5; a weak D match, TRBD1 (5 bases). Germline-derived CDR1 and CDR2 are MNHEY and SVGEGT. The CDR3 totals 18 residues. CDR3 in DNA: TGTGCCAGCAGTTCCTATGGAGGGGTTCTAGTTAGCGATCAGCCCCAGCATTTT. This encodes CASSSYGGVLVSDQPQHF.

The rearrangement links TRBV28 to TRBJ2-7; D may be TRBD1 (5 bases). CDR1 is MDHEN and CDR2 is SYDVKM in the germline V gene. The V and J ends lost 5 bases and 0 bases respectively, with 14 bases between them. This CDR3 is built from 15 residues. The DNA for the CDR3 is TGTGCCAGCAGTCGCAGGGAAGTTCGCTCCTACGAGCAGTACTTC. This encodes CASSRREVRSYEQYF. The whole variable domain, remainder taken from reference TRBV28 and TRBJ2-7, is DVKVTQSSRYLVKRTGEKVFLECVQDMDHENMFWYRQDPGLGLRLIYFSYDVKMKEKGDIPEGYSVSREKKERFSLILESASTNQTSMYLCASSRREVRSYEQYFGPGTRLTVT.

This clone came up once. V and J are TRBV6-2 or TRBV6-3 and TRBJ1-5, with a tentative D call TRBD1 (5 bases). The ends were cut back, 5 bases at V and 3 bases at J, with 14 bases in the middle. This CDR3 is 15 amino acids long. Germline loops: CDR1 MNHEY, CDR2 SVGEGT. As DNA, the CDR3 is TGTGCCAGCAGTACTCGCAGGGAGACCAATCAGCCCCAGCATTTT. This sequence encodes CASSTRRETNQPQHF.

The chain couples TRBV11-2 to TRBJ2-6; TRBD1 aligns across 8 bases. Germline CDR1 reads SGHAT; CDR2 reads FQNNGV. The CDR3 is 17 amino acids. Trimming at V came to 5 bases and at J to 0 bases, leaving 6 bases not matched to a gene. CDR3 in DNA: TGTGCCAGCAGCCTAACCACAGGGGGCTCTGGGGCCAACGTCCTGACTTTC. Protein: CASSLTTGGSGANVLTF.

V usage is TRBV5-4 and J usage is TRBJ1-6, with TRBD1 matching 10 bases. The CDR3 is 15 residues long. Unmatched junction bases numbered 5, after V lost 5 bases and J lost 6 bases. Germline loops: CDR1 SGHNT, CDR2 YYREEE (reference sequence). The CDR3: CASRAGQGFNSPLHF. For the CDR3, the DNA is TGTGCCAGCAGAGCGGGACAGGGGTTTAATTCACCCCTCCACTTT.

This clone was seen only a few times. V gene TRBV5-1 combines with J gene TRBJ2-7; 10 nucleotides match TRBD2. Germline V gene sequence: CDR1 SGHRS, CDR2 YFSETQ. The CDR3 covers 15 residues. Trimming at V came to 4 bases and at J to 2 bases, leaving 6 bases not matched to a gene. The CDR3 protein is CASSPLAGAAYEQYF. CDR3 in DNA: TGCGCCAGCAGCCCCCTAGCGGGAGCAGCCTACGAGCAGTACTTC.

The V gene is TRBV12-3 or TRBV12-4, the J gene TRBJ2-5; no firm D call. V was trimmed by 6 bases and J by 4 bases, leaving 6 bases between them. This CDR3 comprises 11 residues. The DNA of the CDR3 is TGTGCCAGCAGCTTCGGAGAGACCCAGTACTTC. Amino acids: CASSFGETQYF.

The chain has TRBV10-3 and TRBJ1-3; TRBD1 is a possible D gene (6 bases). This CDR3 has 18 amino acids. V was cut by 3 bases and J by 9 bases, with 27 bases left in between. The germline gives CDR1 ENHRY, CDR2 SYGVKD. In nucleotides, the CDR3 is TGTGCCATCAGTGACTCTTTAGGCAGGTATGCCGAAGGGGGCACCATATATTTT. This translates into CAISDSLGRYAEGGTIYF.

The chain joins TRBV4-2 to TRBJ2-5; 9 nucleotides align to TRBD2. CDR1 LGHNA and CDR2 YNFKEQ come from the germline V gene. The trim removed 1 base at V and 3 bases at J, leaving 9 bases unmatched. The CDR3 totals 17 residues. The CDR3 DNA reads TGTGCCAGCAGCCAAGGACTTAGCGGGAGAGAGGAAGAGACCCAGTACTTC. Translating it yields CASSQGLSGREEETQYF.

CDR3 loop: CASRQGALTDTQYF. CDR3 DNA sequence: TGTGCCAGTAGACAGGGGGCGCTTACAGATACGCAGTATTTT. V usage is TRBV10-3 and J usage is TRBJ2-3, with 10 bases aligning to TRBD1. J was trimmed by 3 bases and V by 10 bases; bases with no gene match: 7. The CDR3 contains 14 residues. Looked up from germline, CDR1 is ENHRY and CDR2 is SYGVKD.

As for this clone: This CDR3 is also generated by other DNA sequences in the sample. This sequence joins TRBV11-3 and TRBJ2-1; TRBD2 matches at 9 bases. V lost 1 base, J lost 3 bases, and 1 base stayed unmatched. This CDR3 is 15 amino acids long. From germline, CDR1 is SGHNT and CDR2 YENEEA. DNA for the CDR3: TGTGCCAGCAGCTTAGTTAGCGGGAGCTACAATGAGCAGTTCTTC. This codes for CASSLVSGSYNEQFF. Supplemented by reference TRBV11-3 and TRBJ2-1, the full variable domain reads EAGVVQSPRYKIIEKKQPVAFWCNPISGHNTLYWYLQNLGQGPELLIRYENEEAVDDSQLPKDRFSAERLKGVDSTLKIQPAELGDSAVYLCASSLVSGSYNEQFFGPGTRLTVL.

V is TRBV5-1 and J is TRBJ1-1; TRBD1 matches at 7 bases. CDR1 is SGHRS, CDR2 YFSETQ, per germline. This CDR3 spans 13 amino acids. Trimming removed 3 bases from V and 3 bases from J; junction bases left unmatched: 2. In DNA form, the CDR3 reads TGCGCCAGCAGCTCGCAGGGGGACACTGAAGCTTTCTTT. Its translation: CASSSQGDTEAFF.

The chain joins TRBV29-1 to TRBJ2-1, with 9 bases fitting TRBD2. The V gene end was trimmed by 2 bases and the J gene end by 12 bases; junction bases not matched to a gene: 14. Germline lookup yields CDR1 SQVTM and CDR2 ANQGSEA. CDR3 length: 15 amino acids. In DNA, the CDR3 is TGCAGCGTTGAATATGTTAGCGGGGGTGGCCAGGGGCAGTTCTTC. It codes for CSVEYVSGGGQGQFF.

This chain connects TRBV19 to TRBJ2-1, with 8 nucleotides matching TRBD2. Germline lookup yields CDR1 LNHDA and CDR2 SQIVND (reference sequence). V shed 1 base, J shed 6 bases, and the junction held 2 bases outside the gene matches. CDR3 length: 14 amino acids. The CDR3 here is CASSIAGGLNEQFF. In nucleotides, the CDR3 is TGTGCCAGTAGTATAGCGGGAGGGCTCAATGAGCAGTTCTTC.

Of note for this clone: A read error may account for a junction end that differs from germline. The V call is TRBV19, the J call TRBJ2-4, with D tentatively TRBD1 (6 bases). This CDR3 is 16 amino acids long. Germline V lookup: CDR1 LNHDA, CDR2 SQIVND (reference sequence). For the CDR3, the DNA is TGCGCCAGTAGTACCGGACAGTATCTAGCCAAAAACATTCAGTACTTC. Translated: CASSTGQYLAKNIQYF.

This rearrangement joins TRBV19 to TRBJ2-5; possible D gene TRBD1, 6 bases. Trimming stripped 5 bases from V and 0 bases from J, with 7 bases between. The CDR3 loop spans 13 amino acids. CDR1 is LNHDA, CDR2 SQIVND, per germline (reference sequence). The CDR3 here is CASSAGDQETQYF. The CDR3, as DNA: TGTGCCAGTAGTGCAGGGGACCAAGAGACCCAGTACTTC.

The chain has TRBV6-5 and TRBJ2-5, with D perhaps TRBD1 (6 bases). CDR1 is MNHEY, CDR2 SVGAGI, per germline. V was cut by 8 bases and J by 5 bases, with 18 bases left in between. The CDR3 is made up of 14 amino acids. Here the CDR3 reads CASPPTGLSETQYF. The CDR3 nucleotides read TGTGCCAGCCCCCCGACAGGCCTTTCGGAGACCCAGTACTTC.

The CDR3, as DNA: TGTGCCTGGAGTGAGACTCACGAGCAGTACTTC. Protein sequence: CAWSETHEQYF. The gene calls are TRBV30 and TRBJ2-7, with D uncertain. Germline CDR1 is GTSNPN and CDR2 is SVGIG (reference sequence). CDR3 length equals 11 residues. Trimming took 1 base from V and 5 from J, leaving 6 bases between them.

V and J are TRBV5-1 and TRBJ2-1; the match to TRBD2 covers 12 bases. This CDR3 is built from 16 residues. Germline values: CDR1 SGHRS, CDR2 YFSETQ. The trim removed 0 bases at V and 4 bases at J, leaving 2 bases unmatched. Written as DNA, the CDR3 is TGCGCCAGCAGCTTGGGGACTAGCGGGATATACAATGAGCAGTTCTTC. It specifies CASSLGTSGIYNEQFF.

This clone was counted only a few times. CDR3 protein: CASSFYGRSGNTIYF. Here the CDR3 DNA reads TGTGCCAGCAGCTTCTACGGCCGCTCTGGAAACACCATATATTTT. The genes are TRBV7-9 and TRBJ1-3, with no clear D. The CDR3 length is 15 residues. Germline-derived CDR1 and CDR2 are SEHNR and FQNEAQ (reference sequence). Trimming took 3 bases from V and 0 from J, leaving 9 bases between them.

The gene calls are TRBV13 and TRBJ2-5, with D maybe TRBD1 (6 bases). The CDR3 extends over 13 amino acids. Per the germline V gene, CDR1 is PRHDT and CDR2 is FYEKMQ (reference sequence). V was shortened by 1 base and J by 7 bases, with 10 bases between the two germline ends. CDR3 region: CASSLVQGRTQYF. The CDR3 DNA sequence: TGTGCCAGCAGCTTAGTACAGGGTAGGACCCAGTACTTC.

The V and J genes are TRBV30 and TRBJ1-6; D remains unclear. There are 14 residues in the CDR3. The germline V gene encodes CDR1 GTSNPN and CDR2 SVGIG (reference sequence). The ends were cut back, 3 bases at V and 7 bases at J, with 13 bases in the middle. The DNA of the CDR3 is TGTGCCTGGAGAGTCAGCCTAGTAAATTCACCCCTCCACTTT. This gives the protein CAWRVSLVNSPLHF. The full variable domain, rest sourced from reference TRBV30 and TRBJ1-6, is SQTIHQWPATLVQPVGSPLSLECTVEGTSNPNLYWYRQAAGRGLQLLFYSVGIGQISSEVPQNLSASRPQDRQFILSSKKLLLSDSGFYLCAWRVSLVNSPLHFGNGTRLTVT.

This sequence joins TRBV7-9 and TRBJ2-2; 8 bases are a match to TRBD2. Germline CDR1 is SEHNR and CDR2 is FQNEAQ (reference sequence). V lost 3 bases, J lost 2 bases, and 5 bases stayed unmatched. The CDR3 spans 16 residues. CDR3 in amino acids: CASSFSGTRNTGELFF. CDR3 nucleotide sequence: TGTGCCAGCAGCTTTAGCGGGACAAGAAACACCGGGGAGCTGTTTTTT.

This chain uses TRBV28 with TRBJ2-3; 8 positions match TRBD2. The V and J ends lost 3 bases and 3 bases, in that order; junction bases with no gene match: 5. CDR1 is MDHEN, CDR2 SYDVKM, per germline. The CDR3 is made up of 15 amino acids. CDR3 in amino acids: CASSLFGGGTDTQYF. The CDR3 region has the DNA TGTGCCAGCAGTTTGTTTGGCGGGGGGACAGATACGCAGTATTTT.

This clone appeared once. The chain has TRBV29-1 and TRBJ1-2, with 8 bases fitting TRBD1. V dropped 6 bases and J dropped 8; count of bases not matched to a gene: 8. Germline CDR1 reads SQVTM; CDR2 reads ANQGSEA. There are 12 residues in the CDR3. CDR3 region: CSVVDRGGGYTF. In nucleotides, the CDR3 is TGCAGCGTAGTCGACAGGGGTGGAGGCTACACCTTC.